This TCR beta chain was profiled in a study of tumor-infiltrating lymphocytes in localized non-small cell lung cancer. Generated by immunoSEQ multiplex PCR, the TCRdb table keeps only in-frame clones and is missing some. The data hold around 7,400 clones, with roughly four fifths observed a single time. The sequencing input was uninvolved lung tissue not adjacent to the tumor. This sequence originates from a human donor with non-small cell lung cancer.

CDR3 region: CAINPGTGNGYTF. The CDR3 DNA sequence: TGTGCCATAAACCCTGGGACAGGGAATGGCTACACCTTC. The chain couples TRBV6-1 to TRBJ1-2; 9 bases are shared with TRBD1. Per germline, CDR1 MNHNS and CDR2 SASEGT. Trimming took 10 bases from V and 6 from J; bases not matched to a gene: 9. CDR3 size: 13 residues.